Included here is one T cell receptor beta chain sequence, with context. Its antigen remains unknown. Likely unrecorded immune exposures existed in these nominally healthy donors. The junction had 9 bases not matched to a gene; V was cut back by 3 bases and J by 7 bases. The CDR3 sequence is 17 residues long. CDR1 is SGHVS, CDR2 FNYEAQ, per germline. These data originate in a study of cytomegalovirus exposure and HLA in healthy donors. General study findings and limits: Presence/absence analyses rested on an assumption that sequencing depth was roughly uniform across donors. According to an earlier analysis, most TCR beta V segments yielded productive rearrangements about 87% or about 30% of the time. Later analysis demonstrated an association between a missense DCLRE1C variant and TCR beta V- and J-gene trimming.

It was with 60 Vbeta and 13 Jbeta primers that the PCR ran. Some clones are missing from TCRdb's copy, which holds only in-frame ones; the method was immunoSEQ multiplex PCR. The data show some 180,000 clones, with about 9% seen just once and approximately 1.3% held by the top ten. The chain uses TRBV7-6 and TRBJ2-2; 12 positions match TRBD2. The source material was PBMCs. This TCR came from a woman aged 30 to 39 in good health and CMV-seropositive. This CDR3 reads CASSLQTSGSRSGELFF. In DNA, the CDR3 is TGTGCCAGCAGCTTGCAGACTAGCGGGAGTCGCAGCGGGGAGCTGTTTTTT.